These T cell receptor beta chains were read from a single sample in a study of blood T cell repertoires in COVID-19. The protocol was immunoSEQ multiplex PCR, while the TCRdb copy is restricted to in-frame clones and leaves out a portion. The table records tens of thousands of clones, 74% of them present only once. Sequenced: peripheral blood. The receptors come from a man aged 65-85 years with COVID-19, enrolled during active disease. Both conserved end residues are trimmed from each CDR3. For some rows the clone size is stated as once, few or many, or as a class when expanded; others skip it.

size	V	J	CDR3
NA	TRBV6-2/TRBV6-3	TRBJ1-4	ASSSGQANEKLF
NA	TRBV29-1	TRBJ2-5	SVSPSVQETQY
NA	TRBV7-2	TRBJ2-7	ASSPLAGGHEQY
NA	TRBV24-1	TRBJ2-1	ATSLAGGSYNEQF
NA	TRBV3-1/TRBV3-2	TRBJ2-7	ASSQGSRQCPYEQY
once	TRBV7-9	TRBJ1-5	ASSLAGIDQPQH
NA	TRBV11-1	TRBJ2-5	ASSFGSQETQY
few	TRBV12-5	TRBJ1-2	ASGLVLVASSYYT
NA	TRBV27	TRBJ2-3	ASSLGGTSGRLGLADTQY
NA	TRBV19	TRBJ1-2	ASSVGQEIGGYT
NA	TRBV19	TRBJ1-5	ASSVDSRNQPQH
few	TRBV4-1	TRBJ2-1	ASSLGQFNEQF
few	TRBV10-2	TRBJ1-1	ASSLGPRRNTEAF
many	TRBV19	TRBJ2-1	ASSIGAANEQF
NA	TRBV5-5	TRBJ2-1	ASSLGQGSYNEQF
NA	TRBV6-5	TRBJ1-2	ASSYSGQGHGYT
NA	TRBV4-3	TRBJ1-4	ASSQDAGGSKEKLF
NA	TRBV27	TRBJ2-1	ASSRLATYNEQF
NA	TRBV7-9	TRBJ2-5	ASSQGFRETQY
NA	TRBV6-4	TRBJ1-6	ASREGGSYNSPLH
NA	TRBV7-7	TRBJ2-3	ASSLSSANTDTQY
once	TRBV4-2	TRBJ2-5	ASSQERTSGTKETQY
NA	TRBV18	TRBJ1-4	ASSPNLGTGYNEKLF
NA	TRBV7-3	TRBJ2-3	ASSLNPTRFPFTDTQY
few	TRBV5-1	TRBJ2-5	ASSPRGGQLQETQY
NA	TRBV6-5	TRBJ1-1	ASSYNLNTEAF
NA	TRBV7-9	TRBJ1-2	ASSLESQGNT
NA	TRBV29-1	TRBJ2-1	SHGATGGLRGDNEQF
NA	TRBV28	TRBJ1-2	ASSEPSGTGGAFGGDGYT
NA	TRBV24-1	TRBJ2-1	ATSDWEDRPF
NA	TRBV5-1	TRBJ1-5	ASSLAGGGSQPQH
once	TRBV7-2	TRBJ2-2	ASSETSGRVTGELF
NA	TRBV10-3	TRBJ1-3	AISEPYPGTGAGNTIY
NA	TRBV9	TRBJ2-3	ASSAVAGESTDTQY
few	TRBV7-9	TRBJ1-2	ASSPPAIWSYGYT
NA	TRBV3-1/TRBV3-2	TRBJ2-3	ASSSSGSADTQY
NA	TRBV5-1	TRBJ1-1	ASSRLQGAREAF
NA	TRBV19	TRBJ1-3	ASSVGFYSGNTIY
NA	TRBV30	TRBJ1-3	AWSVTGGTGNTIY
NA	TRBV9	TRBJ2-5	ASSPGLAGVQETQY
many	TRBV27	TRBJ2-7	ASRGLETGGYEQY
NA	TRBV6-6	TRBJ2-1	ASSYQGPYNEQF
NA	TRBV6-2/TRBV6-3	TRBJ1-2	ASSSPGTGGLGYT
NA	TRBV4-3	TRBJ2-7	ASRLAGAGTYEQY
NA	TRBV18	TRBJ2-2	ASSPPNRGNTGELF
NA	TRBV6-2/TRBV6-3	TRBJ2-3	ASSSELAGEQYTQY
NA	TRBV6-5	TRBJ2-7	ASSPTPQDSYEQY
NA	TRBV28	TRBJ1-6	ASSLPPGQGANSPLH
NA	TRBV4-3	TRBJ2-1	ASSQERASGSYNEQF